A single sample gave rise to the 19 T cell receptor beta chains below, sequenced in a study of blood T cell repertoires in COVID-19 (dated by TCRdb to the early 2020s). The receptor library was made with the immunoSEQ multiplex PCR assay. What TCRdb holds here is the immuneACCESS table cut down to in-frame rearrangements. Part of the clones is not present; checked against another copy, under half of the missing clones reflect an unresolved V gene, and the others are unexplained. This sample is represented by roughly 220,000 clones; 80% to 85% of them were singletons. The top ten constitute around 8% of the sample. Sequenced sample: peripheral blood. These receptor sequences come from a woman older than 75 with COVID-19, enrolled during active disease.

V usage is TRBV2 and J usage is TRBJ2-3; 9 nucleotides agree with TRBD2. Germline V CDR1 and CDR2: SNHLY, FYNNEI. CDR3 length equals 15 residues. With V trimmed by 4 bases and J by 2 bases, 4 bases remained unmatched. CDR3 DNA: TGTGCCAGCAGTGTGACTAGCGGCGCCACAGATACGCAGTATTTT. It codes for CASSVTSGATDTQYF.

The chain employs TRBV5-6 and TRBJ2-4; 10 bases match TRBD1. The length of the CDR3 is 15 residues. Germline lookup yields CDR1 SGHDT and CDR2 YYEEEE. Trimming removed 0 bases from V and 6 bases from J; junction bases left unmatched: 3. The CDR3, as DNA: TGTGCCAGCAGCTTGGAGGACAGGGGGGGAAACATTCAGTACTTC. Its translation is CASSLEDRGGNIQYF. The variable domain in full, completed from reference TRBV5-6 and TRBJ2-4, reads DAGVTQSPTHLIKTRGQQVTLRCSPKSGHDTVSWYQQALGQGPQFIFQYYEEEERQRGNFPDRFSGHQFPNYSSELNVNALLLGDSALYLCASSLEDRGGNIQYFGAGTRLSVL.

The genes are TRBV5-1 and TRBJ2-1; the match to TRBD2 covers 7 bases. CDR3 length: 16 residues. CDR1 and CDR2 from the germline V gene are SGHRS and YFSETQ. The junction had 8 bases not matched to a gene; V was cut back by 4 bases and J by 1 base. CDR3 nucleotide sequence: TGCGCCAGCAGCGCACGCTTGGGAGGGTCCTACAATGAGCAGTTCTTC. Translated: CASSARLGGSYNEQFF.

The chain carries TRBV27 and TRBJ1-2, with 8 bases that match TRBD1. This CDR3 is built from 16 residues. V lost 4 bases to trimming and J lost 4 bases; unmatched junction nucleotides: 11. The germline CDR1 and CDR2 sequences are MNHEY and SMNVEV (reference sequence). The CDR3 DNA is TGTGCCAGCAGTTCATACCCGACAGGGGCCCTCTATGGCTACACCTTC. Amino acids: CASSSYPTGALYGYTF.

CDR3 residues: CASSYFKTGKGNQPQHF. In DNA, the CDR3 is TGTGCCAGCAGTTACTTTAAGACAGGGAAGGGCAATCAGCCCCAGCATTTT. This chain uses TRBV28 with TRBJ1-5; 7 positions agree with TRBD1. The CDR3 is made up of 17 amino acids. CDR1 MDHEN and CDR2 SYDVKM come from the germline V gene. Unmatched junction bases numbered 11, after V lost 4 bases and J lost 2 bases. Full variable domain (remainder filled in from reference TRBV28 and TRBJ1-5): DVKVTQSSRYLVKRTGEKVFLECVQDMDHENMFWYRQDPGLGLRLIYFSYDVKMKEKGDIPEGYSVSREKKERFSLILESASTNQTSMYLCASSYFKTGKGNQPQHFGDGTRLSIL.

This chain links TRBV2 with TRBJ1-6; TRBD1 is a possible D gene (6 bases). Trimming took off 6 bases at V and 10 bases at J, with 13 bases between the two ends. This CDR3 region has 13 residues. Per germline, CDR1 SNHLY and CDR2 FYNNEI. CDR3: CASRPSGDSPLHF. Written as DNA, the CDR3 is TGTGCCAGCAGACCCTCAGGGGACTCACCCCTCCACTTT.

This sequence joins TRBV7-9 and TRBJ1-1; the D gene is possibly TRBD1 (6 bases). This CDR3 is built from 15 residues. The germline gives CDR1 SEHNR, CDR2 FQNEAQ (reference sequence). V lost 5 bases to trimming and J lost 2 bases, with 15 bases between them. The CDR3 DNA reads as TGTGCCAGCAGCCCCGCCGGGACAACAAACACTGAAGCTTTCTTT. It specifies CASSPAGTTNTEAFF.

This clone has more than one count but fewer than ten. J is TRBJ1-2 and V is TRBV19; D not resolved. The V gene lost 7 bases and the J gene lost 2 bases, with 11 bases spanning the gap. The germline V gene has CDR1 LNHDA and CDR2 SQIVND (reference sequence). The length of the CDR3 is 13 residues. The CDR3 sequence is CASTPGGNYGYTF. The CDR3 DNA reads TGTGCCAGTACCCCAGGAGGGAACTATGGCTACACCTTC.

The chain recombines TRBV10-3 with TRBJ1-5; 7 nucleotides match TRBD1. J lost 5 bases, V lost 8 bases, and 6 bases had no gene match. The CDR3 length is 13 residues. Germline V gene sequence: CDR1 ENHRY, CDR2 SYGVKD. The CDR3, as DNA: TGTGCCATCGGAAGACAGGGCGATCAGCCCCAGCATTTT. Protein sequence: CAIGRQGDQPQHF.

DNA of the CDR3: TGTGCCAGCAGCCAGGGGGGACAGGGGAGCCAGCCCCAGCATTTT. Translation gives CASSQGGQGSQPQHF. The chain recombines TRBV14 with TRBJ1-5; 10 nucleotides line up with TRBD1. Trimming took 3 bases from V and 7 from J; bases not matched to a gene: 6. Germline V gene lookup returns CDR1 SGHDN and CDR2 FVKESK. The CDR3 extends over 15 amino acids.

The chain couples TRBV28 to TRBJ1-2, with D tentatively TRBD1 (5 bases). Germline values: CDR1 MDHEN, CDR2 SYDVKM. The CDR3 has 16 residues. The V gene lost 4 bases and the J gene lost 8 bases, with 23 bases spanning the gap. The CDR3, as DNA: TGTGCCAGCAGTTCCGAAGGCAGGGCCTTCTCGAGGGGCTACACCTTC. It translates to CASSSEGRAFSRGYTF.

The gene calls are TRBV9 and TRBJ2-1; a weak D match, TRBD2 (6 bases). CDR3 size: 17 residues. Trimming pared 0 bases from V and 0 bases from J, leaving 13 bases between. Germline V lookup: CDR1 SGDLS, CDR2 YYNGEE. This CDR3 reads CASSVGSSGSSYNEQFF. CDR3 bases: TGTGCCAGCAGCGTAGGTAGTAGCGGTAGCTCCTACAATGAGCAGTTCTTC.

The rearrangement joins TRBV11-2 to TRBJ2-3, with 14 bases identical to TRBD2. V shed 1 base, J shed 5 bases, and the junction held 11 bases outside the gene matches. Per germline, CDR1 SGHAT and CDR2 FQNNGV. CDR3 length equals 19 residues. The CDR3 loop is CASSLVVGQGTSGRDTQYF. DNA of the CDR3: TGTGCCAGCAGCTTAGTGGTAGGACAGGGGACTAGCGGGAGAGATACGCAGTATTTT.

The chain joins TRBV7-9 to TRBJ1-4, with 9 nucleotides matching TRBD1. Unmatched junction bases numbered 5, after V lost 3 bases and J lost 6 bases. Per germline, CDR1 SEHNR and CDR2 FQNEAQ (reference sequence). The CDR3 has 15 amino acids. The CDR3, as DNA: TGTGCCAGCAGCTTCGGCGACAGGGGGGATGAAAAACTGTTTTTT. Amino acids: CASSFGDRGDEKLFF.

The chain has TRBV28 and TRBJ1-5, with a tentative D call TRBD1 (5 bases). With 3 bases removed from V and 2 bases from J, the gap between germline ends came to 8 bases. The CDR3 totals 14 residues. CDR1 and CDR2 (germline): MDHEN, SYDVKM. The CDR3 sequence is CASSFVGGNQPQHF. The CDR3 region has the DNA TGTGCCAGCAGTTTTGTAGGGGGCAATCAGCCCCAGCATTTT.

This clone was picked up a small number of times. J is TRBJ1-2 and V is TRBV7-2; TRBD1 agrees at 8 bases. CDR1 is SGHTA, CDR2 FQGNSA, per germline. The CDR3 contains 15 residues. The J segment lost 2 bases and the V segment lost 7 bases, leaving 9 bases of the junction unmatched. This CDR3 reads CASTIQGAGNYGYTF. In nucleotides, the CDR3 is TGTGCCAGCACTATTCAGGGGGCAGGGAACTATGGCTACACCTTC.

The chain couples TRBV29-1 to TRBJ2-3; no clear D gene. The CDR3 totals 11 residues. Trimming shortened V by 2 bases and J by 3 bases, and 3 bases separated the two germline ends. Looked up from germline, CDR1 is SQVTM and CDR2 is ANQGSEA. In DNA form, the CDR3 reads TGCAGCGTTGAACAGACAGATACGCAGTATTTT. Its translation: CSVEQTDTQYF.

The chain uses TRBV4-2 and TRBJ1-2, with a weak D call TRBD1 (6 bases). The CDR3 extends over 12 amino acids. V was clipped by 5 bases and J by 3 bases, with 7 bases between them. CDR1 is LGHNA and CDR2 is YNFKEQ in the germline V gene. The CDR3 protein is CASSAGDYGYTF. DNA of the CDR3: TGTGCCAGCAGCGCAGGGGACTATGGCTACACCTTC.

V usage is TRBV6-5 and J usage is TRBJ2-1; no firm D call. The CDR3 runs to 11 residues. Germline V lookup: CDR1 MNHEY, CDR2 SVGAGI. The V end was cut by 8 bases, the J end by 4 bases, with 6 bases between. The CDR3 protein is CASLEYNEQFF. The CDR3 DNA follows: TGTGCCAGCCTCGAGTACAATGAGCAGTTCTTC.